Listed here are 27 T cell receptor beta chains from one sample, sequenced in a study of T cells in Graves' hyperthyroidism and ophthalmopathy. The TCR beta CDR3 regions underwent amplification using RNA transcripts as the source. HTBI primers were employed in a first-round RT-PCR of the TCR CDR3. Using its own MiXCR run on the multiplex PCR reads, TCRdb lists one record per CDR3 protein. The table records hundreds of thousands of distinct CDR3 sequences, roughly 37% of them present only once. The sample was blood. These receptors all stem from a man in his late teens or twenties with Graves' hyperthyroidism.

In its sample, this clonotype was seen a few times. The chain is built from TRBV25-1 and TRBJ1-6, with 7 bases aligning to TRBD1. This CDR3 is 15 amino acids long. CDR1 is MGHDK, CDR2 SYGVNS, per germline. Unmatched junction bases numbered 5, after V lost 6 bases and J lost 3 bases. In nucleotides, the CDR3 is TGTGCCAGCAGCCCCTGGGACAGCTATAATTCACCCCTCCACTTT. Translation gives CASSPWDSYNSPLHF.

The CDR3 spells CSASSGTSGRYEQYF. Written as DNA, the CDR3 is TGCAGTGCTAGCTCCGGGACTAGCGGGCGATACGAGCAGTACTTC. The genes are TRBV20-1 and TRBJ2-7; 12 nucleotides match TRBD2. V lost 3 bases, J lost 4 bases, and 7 bases stayed unmatched. CDR1 is DFQATT and CDR2 is SNEGSKA in the germline V gene (reference sequence). The CDR3 extends over 15 amino acids.

The gene calls are TRBV6-5 and TRBJ1-1; maybe TRBD1 (6 bases). V was shortened by 0 bases and J by 10 bases, with 12 bases between the two germline ends. This CDR3 spans 13 amino acids. Germline V lookup: CDR1 MNHEY, CDR2 SVGAGI. The CDR3 reads CASSYSLDRVAFF. The CDR3 DNA reads TGTGCCAGCAGTTACTCGTTGGACAGAGTAGCTTTCTTT.

This clonotype was detected ten times or more. V is TRBV29-1 and J is TRBJ1-2; a possible D gene is TRBD1 (5 bases). Germline values: CDR1 SQVTM, CDR2 ANQGSEA. V was clipped by 6 bases and J by 8 bases, with 16 bases between them. There are 12 residues in the CDR3. The CDR3 is CSVGVPPLGYTF. The DNA for the CDR3 is TGCAGCGTGGGGGTCCCCCCTCTCGGCTACACCTTC.

The J gene is TRBJ1-3, the V gene TRBV12-3 or TRBV12-4; no clear D gene. Trimming removed 8 bases from V and 0 bases from J, with 11 bases in between. The CDR3 contains 14 residues. Written as DNA, the CDR3 is TGTGCCAGCGGTCACTCACTCTCTGGAAACACCATATATTTT. Translated, it gives CASGHSLSGNTIYF.

This clonotype was seen ten or more times. This rearrangement joins TRBV25-1 to TRBJ1-2; perhaps TRBD1 as D (5 bases). Germline loops: CDR1 MGHDK, CDR2 SYGVNS. Trimming left V 7 bases short and J 1 base short, with 10 bases between. The length of the CDR3 is 13 residues. The CDR3 loop is CASNVGGNYGYTF. The CDR3 region has the DNA TGTGCCAGCAATGTGGGGGGTAACTATGGCTACACCTTC.

The gene calls are TRBV7-9 and TRBJ2-2, with a tentative D call TRBD1 (6 bases). Germline CDR1 is SEHNR and CDR2 is FQNEAQ (reference sequence). This CDR3 has 17 amino acids. Trimming cost V 3 bases and J 5 bases, with 19 bases left between them. The CDR3, as DNA: TGTGCCAGCAGCTTTGGCCGCATGAGGACAGAAACCGGGGAGCTGTTTTTT. It codes for CASSFGRMRTETGELFF.

This clonotype was picked up one time. The chain recombines TRBV15 with TRBJ1-3; 10 bases fit TRBD1. Per the germline V gene, CDR1 is LNHNV and CDR2 is YYDKDF (reference sequence). CDR3 size: 14 residues. With V trimmed by 5 bases and J by 2 bases, 0 bases remained unmatched. CDR3 sequence reads: CATSDRGPGNTIYF. CDR3 nucleotides: TGTGCCACCAGCGACAGGGGGCCTGGAAACACCATATATTTT.

The chain combines TRBV9 with TRBJ2-5; 7 bases match TRBD2. V lost 0 bases, J lost 1 base, and 9 bases stayed unmatched. This CDR3 has 17 amino acids. Looked up from germline, CDR1 is SGDLS and CDR2 is YYNGEE. CDR3 in DNA: TGTGCCAGCAGCGTAGAGGCCGGGACGGGGGGCCAAGAGACCCAGTACTTC. It is translated as CASSVEAGTGGQETQYF.

In its sample, this clonotype was seen many times. DNA for the CDR3: TGTGCCAGCAGTTTGTCAGGGCCCACTGAAGCTTTCTTT. The encoded protein is CASSLSGPTEAFF. The gene calls are TRBV12-3 or TRBV12-4 and TRBJ1-1; TRBD1 is a possible D gene (5 bases). The ends were cut back, 3 bases at V and 4 bases at J, with 9 bases in the middle. CDR3 length equals 13 residues.

This clonotype has a count of ten or more. V and J are TRBV29-1 and TRBJ2-2; D unclear. This CDR3 has 11 amino acids. Germline V gene data show CDR1 as SQVTM and CDR2 as ANQGSEA. Trimming removed 3 bases at V and 6 bases at J, with 5 bases between. The CDR3, as DNA: TGCAGCGTTGAGCATGCCGGGGAGCTGTTTTTT. Translation: CSVEHAGELFF.

This clonotype was counted a few times. This rearrangement joins TRBV7-2 to TRBJ2-1; the D gene is possibly TRBD2 (6 bases). CDR3 length: 15 amino acids. V lost 4 bases, J lost 6 bases, and 16 bases lay in between. Germline loops: CDR1 SGHTA, CDR2 FQGNSA. CDR3 residues: CASSSRDSASNEQFF. For the CDR3, the DNA is TGTGCCAGCAGCTCTAGGGACTCGGCTTCCAATGAGCAGTTCTTC.

Here the CDR3 reads CASSAQGASGNTIYF. The DNA for the CDR3 is TGTGCCAGCAGCGCACAGGGGGCGAGTGGAAACACCATATATTTT. V and J are TRBV5-6 and TRBJ1-3; 9 bases fit TRBD1. After removal of 4 bases from V and 3 bases from J, the junction contained 5 bases not matched to a gene. This CDR3 region has 15 residues. From germline, CDR1 is SGHDT and CDR2 YYEEEE. The whole variable domain, remainder taken from reference TRBV5-6 and TRBJ1-3, is DAGVTQSPTHLIKTRGQQVTLRCSPKSGHDTVSWYQQALGQGPQFIFQYYEEEERQRGNFPDRFSGHQFPNYSSELNVNALLLGDSALYLCASSAQGASGNTIYFGEGSWLTVV.

This chain joins TRBV29-1 and TRBJ2-7, with 9 bases lining up with TRBD1. CDR1 and CDR2 (germline): SQVTM, ANQGSEA. The ends lost 8 bases at V and 3 bases at J; junction bases unmatched: 2. CDR3 length: 11 residues. CDR3 in amino acids: CSWDRDYEQYF. The CDR3 bases are TGCAGCTGGGACAGGGACTACGAGCAGTACTTC.

This clonotype occurred a few times. The chain is built from TRBV7-2 and TRBJ1-4, with D maybe TRBD1 (6 bases). This CDR3 contains 16 residues. Germline loops: CDR1 SGHTA, CDR2 FQGNSA. Deletions cut 5 bases from V and 8 bases from J, with 21 bases between. The CDR3: CASSPGWGETGEKLFF. As DNA, the CDR3 is TGTGCCAGCAGCCCTGGGTGGGGGGAGACAGGCGAAAAACTGTTTTTT.

This clonotype has at least ten counts. The V call is TRBV7-6, the J call TRBJ1-6, with D unclear. The ends were cut back, 1 base at V and 0 bases at J, with 7 bases in the middle. The CDR3 is 16 amino acids. Germline V gives CDR1 SGHVS, CDR2 FNYEAQ. In DNA form, the CDR3 reads TGTGCCAGCAGCTTAGAGATAAGCTCCTATAATTCACCCCTCCACTTT. Translation: CASSLEISSYNSPLHF.

This clonotype was seen ten or more times. The rearrangement joins TRBV2 to TRBJ1-6; D possibly corresponds to TRBD1 (6 bases). CDR1 and CDR2 (germline): SNHLY, FYNNEI. The CDR3 runs to 11 residues. The V end lost 3 bases, the J end lost 13 bases, and 7 bases lay between the germline ends. CDR3 bases: TGTGCCAGCAGTGATGACAGGCCCCTCCACTTT. It is translated as CASSDDRPLHF.

This clonotype showed up just a few times. This chain uses TRBV7-2 with TRBJ2-5; 7 bases match TRBD1. V lost 6 bases, J lost 1 base, and 8 bases stayed unmatched. The germline V gene encodes CDR1 SGHTA and CDR2 FQGNSA. The CDR3 has 15 amino acids. CDR3 coding DNA: TGTGCCAGCAGGCTCGACCGACAGGGCCAAGAGACCCAGTACTTC. Translating it yields CASRLDRQGQETQYF.

This clonotype showed up just a few times. This chain uses TRBV20-1 with TRBJ1-4, with TRBD1 matching 7 bases. Germline loops: CDR1 DFQATT, CDR2 SNEGSKA (reference sequence). This CDR3 region has 15 residues. V shed 6 bases and J 3 bases; nucleotides not matched to a gene: 10. The CDR3 sequence: CSAVRQGRANEKLFF. The CDR3 DNA is TGCAGTGCCGTTCGACAGGGAAGAGCTAATGAAAAACTGTTTTTT.

This clonotype was seen only a few times. The V gene is TRBV6-5, the J gene TRBJ1-1; TRBD1 might be the D (5 bases). The V gene's germline CDR1 is MNHEY and CDR2 SVGAGI. This CDR3 is built from 16 residues. Trimming cost V 7 bases and J 0 bases, with 18 bases left between them. For the CDR3, the DNA is TGTGCCAGCACCCCCCGAAGGGGAACCATGAACACTGAAGCTTTCTTT. As protein: CASTPRRGTMNTEAFF.

About this clonotype itself: A much bigger clone sits one base away, suggesting this may be a read error. The CDR3 bases are TGTGCCAGCAGCTCACGGACAGGGGGCGTTTGGGAGCAGTACTTC. It specifies CASSSRTGGVWEQYF. The chain carries TRBV7-6 and TRBJ2-7; 11 nucleotides match TRBD1. This CDR3 has 15 amino acids. Germline assignment: CDR1 SGHVS and CDR2 FNYEAQ. Germline trimming cut 4 bases from V and 7 bases from J; bases unmatched to any gene: 9.

This clonotype was picked up a small number of times. The CDR3 region is CASATGRSNQPQHF. CDR3 DNA sequence: TGTGCCAGTGCTACAGGGAGGAGCAATCAGCCCCAGCATTTT. V is TRBV19 and J is TRBJ1-5, with a tentative D call TRBD1 (6 bases). Between the trimmed V and J ends, which lost 8 bases and 1 base, there was a span of 12 bases. Per the germline V gene, CDR1 is LNHDA and CDR2 is SQIVND (reference sequence). The CDR3 is 14 amino acids.

Comment on this clonotype: An end of the junction does not agree with germline; a read error may underlie this. The chain carries TRBV7-2 and TRBJ2-2; D is ambiguous. Germline V CDR1 and CDR2: SGHTA, FQGNSA. The CDR3 runs to 16 residues. The DNA for the CDR3 is TGCGCCAGCAGCCAAGATCAGACTGCGAACACCGGGGAGCTGTTTTTT. This translates into CASSQDQTANTGELFF.

This clonotype appeared many times. CDR3 amino acids: CAISESGAFRQETQYF. DNA of the CDR3: TGTGCCATCAGTGAGTCCGGGGCGTTCCGGCAAGAGACCCAGTACTTC. The genes are TRBV10-3 and TRBJ2-5, with D possibly being TRBD1 or TRBD2 (5 bases each). Trimming shortened V by 0 bases and J by 2 bases, and 13 bases separated the two germline ends. The germline gives CDR1 ENHRY, CDR2 SYGVKD. CDR3 length equals 16 residues.

The chain recombines TRBV24-1 with TRBJ2-1; D possibly corresponds to TRBD1 (6 bases). This CDR3 has 15 residues. The germline CDR1 and CDR2 sequences are KGHDR and SFDVKD. Trimming stripped 3 bases from V and 3 bases from J, with 11 bases between. The CDR3 bases are TGTGCCACCAGTGATGCAGACAGGTTCTACAATGAGCAGTTCTTC. It is translated as CATSDADRFYNEQFF.

This clonotype was seen many times. The chain carries TRBV12-3 or TRBV12-4 and TRBJ2-7; 9 bases align to TRBD1. There are 14 residues in the CDR3. Germline trimming cut 5 bases from V and 5 bases from J; bases unmatched to any gene: 7. In DNA, the CDR3 is TGTGCCAGCAGTCCCGGGACAGGGAAGGACGAGCAGTACTTC. Translated, it gives CASSPGTGKDEQYF.

At least ten counts were recorded for this clonotype. V is TRBV20-1 and J is TRBJ1-2; maybe TRBD1 (6 bases). The germline V and J ends were trimmed by 4 bases and 14 bases, with 17 bases remaining between them. CDR1 and CDR2 (germline): DFQATT, SNEGSKA (reference sequence). This CDR3 spans 11 amino acids. CDR3 coding DNA: TGCAGTGCTACTCTGCGGACAGCGAGGACCTTC. Translation gives CSATLRTARTF.